Presented here are 19 T cell receptor beta chains from one specimen sequenced in a study of spatial heterogeneity in lung cancer. Using its own MiXCR run on the 5' RACE reads, TCRdb lists one record per CDR3 protein. The sample holds some 2,500 distinct CDR3 sequences, approximately 4.5% seen once. Regarding time point: sample taken at primary tumor resection. Sequencing of whole RNA from tumor, nontumor lung or frozen PBMC involved no sorting. The sample here was normal lung tissue next to the tumor, taken at surgery. These receptors were obtained from a female donor with early-stage non-small cell lung cancer.

By its share, this clonotype is medium-sized (0.01 to 0.1%). The J gene is TRBJ1-5, the V gene TRBV20-1, with 8 bases fitting TRBD1. The V segment lost 6 bases and the J segment 1 base; nucleotides outside the gene matches: 8. CDR1 is DFQATT, CDR2 SNEGSKA, per germline (reference sequence). CDR3 length equals 15 residues. This chain's CDR3 is CSATHPGGSNQPQHF. In DNA form, the CDR3 reads TGCAGTGCCACACACCCAGGGGGCAGCAATCAGCCCCAGCATTTT.

By frequency in the sample, this clonotype is medium-sized (0.01 to 0.1%). As DNA, the CDR3 is TGTGCCAGCACAAGAATTGCAGGAGTATACGAGCAGTACTTC. This translates into CASTRIAGVYEQYF. The chain joins TRBV27 to TRBJ2-7; D uncertain. This CDR3 has 14 residues. V lost 7 bases to trimming and J lost 4 bases, with 17 bases between them. Per germline, CDR1 MNHEY and CDR2 SMNVEV (reference sequence).

By sample share, this clonotype is medium-sized (0.01 to 0.1%). The J gene is TRBJ1-2, the V gene TRBV12-3 or TRBV12-4; D unresolved. CDR3 length: 14 residues. The ends were cut back, 1 base at V and 3 bases at J, with 9 bases in the middle. The CDR3 nucleotides are TGTGCCAGCAGTTTAGGGGCGGGGTACTATGGCTACACCTTC. Translated, it gives CASSLGAGYYGYTF.

This clonotype occurred many times. The chain links TRBV23-1 to TRBJ1-2; no firm D call. TRBV23-1 is an open reading frame, and its role is uncertain. The CDR3 covers 11 residues. Trimming stripped 4 bases from V and 7 bases from J, with 7 bases between. The CDR3 spells CASSLSPGYTF. CDR3 coding DNA: TGCGCCAGCAGTCTCTCCCCTGGCTACACCTTC.

This clonotype was observed at least ten times. The junction differs from germline at one of its ends, possibly a read error. V gene TRBV29-1 combines with J gene TRBJ2-3; D ambiguous. Germline lookup yields CDR1 SQVTM and CDR2 ANQGSEA. CDR3 length: 14 residues. CDR3 sequence: CSVEDWSRADTQYF. CDR3 nucleotides: TGCAGCGTCGAAGATTGGAGTCGCGCAGATACGCAGTATTTT.

This clonotype is categorized as large. The CDR3 DNA follows: TGTGCCAGCAGCCTGTCGGTTGACAGGGTTCATTGGGACGAGCAGTACGTC. This translates into CASSLSVDRVHWDEQYV. This sequence joins TRBV7-2 and TRBJ2-7, with 7 nucleotides matching TRBD1. Germline lookup yields CDR1 SGHTA and CDR2 FQGNSA. V trimming: 5 bases; J trimming: 5 bases; junction bases outside the gene matches: 18. This CDR3 comprises 17 residues.

This clonotype is judged medium-sized. V and J are TRBV11-2 and TRBJ1-6; TRBD1 is a possible D gene (5 bases). CDR3 length: 15 residues. Deletions cut 5 bases from V and 6 bases from J, with 14 bases between. CDR1 is SGHAT and CDR2 is FQNNGV in the germline V gene. CDR3 DNA: TGTGCCAGCAGCCTATTTAGGGGTACTAATTCACCCCTCCACTTT. This encodes CASSLFRGTNSPLHF.

This clonotype was picked up many times. This chain joins TRBV29-1 and TRBJ1-2; 7 bases line up with TRBD1. Germline V CDR1 and CDR2: SQVTM, ANQGSEA. The CDR3 is made up of 12 amino acids. Trimming took 6 bases from V and 4 from J; bases not matched to a gene: 5. The CDR3 protein is CSVPTGIYGYTF. The CDR3 nucleotides are TGCAGCGTCCCGACAGGGATCTATGGCTACACCTTC. The whole variable domain, filled in from reference TRBV29-1 and TRBJ1-2, reads SAVISQKPSRDICQRGTSLTIQCQVDSQVTMMFWYRQQPGQSLTLIATANQGSEATYESGFVIDKFPISRPNLTFSTLTVSNMSPEDSSIYLCSVPTGIYGYTFGSGTRLTVV.

In this sample, this clonotype is medium-sized (0.01 to 0.1%). V and J are TRBV12-3 or TRBV12-4 and TRBJ2-1; D remains ambiguous. CDR3 length: 11 residues. V lost 3 bases to trimming and J lost 8 bases, with 5 bases between them. CDR3 bases: TGTGCCAGCAGTTTTGGCGATGAGCAGTTCTTC. Its protein is CASSFGDEQFF.

This clonotype was recorded at least ten times. V is TRBV28 and J is TRBJ1-2; TRBD1 matches 9 bases. The CDR3 has 17 amino acids. Germline CDR1 is MDHEN and CDR2 is SYDVKM. V shed 3 bases and J 0 bases; nucleotides not matched to a gene: 8. CDR3 amino acids: CASSFQGTGKANYGYTF. The CDR3 nucleotides read TGTGCCAGCAGTTTTCAAGGGACAGGGAAGGCTAACTATGGCTACACCTTC.

Sample share makes this clonotype medium-sized (0.01 to 0.1%). The V gene is TRBV24-1, the J gene TRBJ2-3; a possible D gene is TRBD1 (5 bases). V was cut by 1 base and J by 6 bases, with 10 bases left in between. Germline-derived CDR1 and CDR2 are KGHDR and SFDVKD. The CDR3 length is 14 residues. CDR3 sequence reads: CATSDLDSRDTQYF. In DNA form, the CDR3 reads TGTGCCACCAGTGATTTAGACAGTCGGGATACGCAGTATTTT.

This clonotype was observed at least ten times. The chain employs TRBV5-6 and TRBJ1-2; D remains unclear. V was shortened by 1 base and J by 9 bases, with 16 bases between the two germline ends. Looked up from germline, CDR1 is SGHDT and CDR2 is YYEEEE. The CDR3 has 14 amino acids. The DNA of the CDR3 is TGTGCCAGCAGCTTGCAGGCATCCGCAACGCGCTACACCTTC. This codes for CASSLQASATRYTF.

By proportion, this clonotype is hyperexpanded. The chain employs TRBV29-1 and TRBJ2-7, with 9 bases identical to TRBD1. V was clipped by 6 bases and J by 5 bases; unmatched bases: 11. Germline CDR1 is SQVTM and CDR2 is ANQGSEA. The CDR3 loop spans 14 amino acids. CDR3 amino acids: CSVRNLDRGDEQYF. CDR3 nucleotides: TGCAGCGTCCGAAACCTAGACAGGGGGGACGAGCAGTACTTC.

This clonotype is medium-sized (0.01 to 0.1%). V usage is TRBV6-6 and J usage is TRBJ2-3; 8 nucleotides agree with TRBD1. Losses at the gene ends were 4 bases for V and 2 bases for J; bases not matched to a gene: 2. CDR1 and CDR2 (germline): MNHNY, SVGAGI (reference sequence). CDR3 size: 14 residues. CDR3 coding DNA: TGTGCCAGCAGTTCTCAGGGGGCCACAGATACGCAGTATTTT. This translates into CASSSQGATDTQYF.

This clonotype is medium-sized. The gene calls are TRBV28 and TRBJ1-5; 12 nucleotides match TRBD1. Unmatched junction bases numbered 7, after V lost 6 bases and J lost 7 bases. The CDR3 is 15 amino acids. CDR1 and CDR2 (germline): MDHEN, SYDVKM. The CDR3 DNA sequence: TGTGCCAGCAGGTCCGGGACAGGGGGCTGGCAGCCCCAGCATTTT. Translated: CASRSGTGGWQPQHF.

This clonotype was recorded many times. The V call is TRBV5-1, the J call TRBJ2-5; 8 bases align to TRBD2. Germline V gives CDR1 SGHRS, CDR2 YFSETQ. This CDR3 is 14 amino acids long. V was clipped by 0 bases and J by 4 bases; unmatched bases: 2. The CDR3 nucleotides read TGCGCCAGCAGCTTGGCCGGACTAGCAGAGACCCAGTACTTC. This codes for CASSLAGLAETQYF.

Within the sample, this clonotype is large. The rearrangement joins TRBV6-2 or TRBV6-3 to TRBJ2-1; D ambiguous. The CDR3 is 13 residues long. V was clipped by 6 bases and J by 5 bases, with 11 bases between them. Germline V gene data show CDR1 as MNHEY and CDR2 as SVGEGT. CDR3 sequence (DNA): TGTGCCAGCAGGGTCAGCAGAAACAATGAGCAGTTCTTC. It codes for CASRVSRNNEQFF.

This clonotype was found many times. V is TRBV12-3 or TRBV12-4 and J is TRBJ2-1; 9 bases fit TRBD2. The V gene end was trimmed by 6 bases and the J gene end by 9 bases; junction bases not matched to a gene: 12. The CDR3 totals 15 residues. The chain's CDR3 is CASSPSIAGVSEQFF. CDR3 nucleotide sequence: TGTGCCAGCAGCCCCAGTATAGCGGGAGTGAGTGAGCAGTTCTTC.

By sample fraction, this clonotype is medium-sized (0.01 to 0.1%). The J gene is TRBJ2-2, the V gene TRBV28, with 9 bases identical to TRBD1. The CDR3 contains 14 residues. CDR1 and CDR2 (germline): MDHEN, SYDVKM. Trimming took 6 bases from V and 6 from J; bases not matched to a gene: 5. CDR3 sequence reads: CASSWTGAAGELFF. The DNA for the CDR3 is TGTGCCAGCAGCTGGACAGGGGCGGCCGGGGAGCTGTTTTTT.